This entry lists 31 T cell receptor beta chains sequenced from one sample in a study of a mutant IDH1 vaccine in newly diagnosed glioma. The protocol was immunoSEQ multiplex PCR, while the TCRdb copy is restricted to in-frame clones and leaves out a portion. This sample has about 64,000 clones, with about 85% found just once. Described time point: week 23, last vaccination. With topical imiquimod, each dose of the vaccine consisted of 300 ug of mutant IDH1 20-mer peptide. Which antigens these TCRs recognize remains unknown. This specimen was PBMCs, taken from a glioma patient whose treatment included an IDH1 peptide vaccine. These receptors were collected from a young man with glioma.

The chain couples TRBV15 to TRBJ1-5, with no clear D. The CDR3 is made up of 13 amino acids. CDR1 is LNHNV and CDR2 is YYDKDF in the germline V gene (reference sequence). V was trimmed by 1 base and J by 4 bases, leaving 5 bases between them. CDR3 region: CATSRGRNQPQHF. In nucleotides, the CDR3 is TGTGCCACCAGCAGAGGAAGGAATCAGCCCCAGCATTTT. The whole variable domain, filled in from reference TRBV15 and TRBJ1-5, reads DAMVIQNPRYQVTQFGKPVTLSCSQTLNHNVMYWYQQKSSQAPKLLFHYYDKDFNNEADTPDNFQSRRPNTSFCFLDIRSPGLGDTAMYLCATSRGRNQPQHFGDGTRLSIL.

V and J are TRBV27 and TRBJ2-7; 12 bases are shared with TRBD1. Germline loops: CDR1 MNHEY, CDR2 SMNVEV (reference sequence). The junction had 2 bases not matched to a gene; V was cut back by 2 bases and J by 3 bases. The CDR3 runs to 15 residues. The CDR3 protein is CASSLGTGGFYEQYF. In DNA, the CDR3 is TGTGCCAGCAGTTTAGGGACAGGGGGCTTCTACGAGCAGTACTTC.

This chain's CDR3 is CASSLSRDRGGAGRGKAFF. CDR3 nucleotide sequence: TGTGCCAGCAGTTTATCGAGAGACAGGGGAGGGGCGGGTCGTGGGAAAGCTTTCTTT. The rearrangement joins TRBV27 to TRBJ1-1, with 8 bases that match TRBD1. Germline-derived CDR1 and CDR2 are MNHEY and SMNVEV (reference sequence). V lost 0 bases and J lost 9; bases outside the gene matches: 21. The CDR3 covers 19 residues.

This sequence joins TRBV5-4 and TRBJ1-2, with 9 bases matching TRBD1. V shed 5 bases and J 0 bases; nucleotides not matched to a gene: 5. The CDR3 contains 15 residues. Germline V gene lookup returns CDR1 SGHNT and CDR2 YYREEE (reference sequence). This CDR3 is CASRLQGAPNYGYTF. In DNA form, the CDR3 reads TGTGCCAGCAGACTACAGGGGGCCCCTAACTATGGCTACACCTTC.

This clone has a single count. The chain couples TRBV4-1 to TRBJ2-2; D is ambiguous. Looked up from germline, CDR1 is MGHRA and CDR2 is YSYEKL. Trimming cost V 0 bases and J 8 bases, with 4 bases left between them. The CDR3 sequence is 12 residues long. CDR3 amino acids: CASSQDWGELFF. CDR3 DNA sequence: TGCGCCAGCAGCCAAGACTGGGGGGAGCTGTTTTTT.

This clone was observed once. The V and J genes are TRBV19 and TRBJ2-2; D possibly uses TRBD1 or TRBD2 (5 bases each). This CDR3 region has 14 residues. The ends were cut back, 5 bases at V and 3 bases at J, with 10 bases in the middle. Germline CDR1 LNHDA, CDR2 SQIVND (reference sequence). The CDR3 region is CASSAGAHTGELFF. The CDR3 nucleotides read TGTGCCAGTAGTGCCGGGGCCCACACCGGGGAGCTGTTTTTT.

This chain uses TRBV7-2 with TRBJ2-1; D ambiguous. The V end was cut by 5 bases, the J end by 6 bases, with 14 bases between. Germline V gene sequence: CDR1 SGHTA, CDR2 FQGNSA. The CDR3 is 14 amino acids. The CDR3 sequence: CASSTLGPANEQFF. CDR3 in DNA: TGTGCCAGCAGCACGCTTGGACCTGCCAATGAGCAGTTCTTC. Full variable domain (missing parts from reference TRBV7-2 and TRBJ2-1): GAGVSQSPSNKVTEKGKDVELRCDPISGHTALYWYRQSLGQGLEFLIYFQGNSAPDKSGLPSDRFSAERTGGSVSTLTIQRTQQEDSAVYLCASSTLGPANEQFFGPGTRLTVL.

V gene TRBV5-1 combines with J gene TRBJ2-1; TRBD2 matches at 11 bases. Trimming took 6 bases from V and 0 from J; bases not matched to a gene: 5. Germline CDR1 reads SGHRS; CDR2 reads YFSETQ. The CDR3 is 16 amino acids. As DNA, the CDR3 is TGCGCCAGCAAGACTAGCGGGGCGAGCTCCTACAATGAGCAGTTCTTC. This sequence encodes CASKTSGASSYNEQFF.

V gene TRBV11-2 combines with J gene TRBJ2-2; 9 positions agree with TRBD1. V was clipped by 5 bases and J by 1 base; unmatched bases: 11. The CDR3 consists of 18 residues. From germline, CDR1 is SGHAT and CDR2 FQNNGV. The CDR3 loop reads CASSASGTGTMNTGELFF. The DNA of the CDR3 is TGTGCCAGCAGCGCCTCCGGGACAGGGACGATGAACACCGGGGAGCTGTTTTTT.

V usage is TRBV12-5 and J usage is TRBJ1-3; D perhaps matches TRBD1 (5 bases). Trimming left V 2 bases short and J 0 bases short, with 8 bases between. The CDR3 loop spans 15 amino acids. Per the germline V gene, CDR1 is LGHNT and CDR2 is FRNRAP. The CDR3 sequence: CASGLSTVSGNTIYF. In DNA form, the CDR3 reads TGTGCTAGTGGTTTGTCGACAGTCTCTGGAAACACCATATATTTT. The variable domain in full, with the rest retrieved from reference TRBV12-5 and TRBJ1-3, is DARVTQTPRHKVTEMGQEVTMRCQPILGHNTVFWYRQTMMQGLELLAYFRNRAPLDDSGMPKDRFSAEMPDATLATLKIQPSEPRDSAVYFCASGLSTVSGNTIYFGEGSWLTVV.

The rearrangement uses TRBV25-1 and TRBJ2-7; possibly TRBD2 for D (6 bases). Trimming left V 2 bases short and J 0 bases short, with 17 bases between. Looked up from germline, CDR1 is MGHDK and CDR2 is SYGVNS. CDR3 length: 17 amino acids. The CDR3 loop reads CASSEIGGGLSSYEQYF. As DNA, the CDR3 is TGTGCCAGCAGTGAAATCGGGGGAGGCCTTAGCTCCTACGAGCAGTACTTC.

The V and J genes are TRBV7-8 and TRBJ2-3; 7 bases are shared with TRBD1. This CDR3 is built from 15 residues. Germline trimming cut 2 bases from V and 10 bases from J; bases unmatched to any gene: 12. Germline V gives CDR1 SGHVS, CDR2 FQNEAQ. The CDR3: CASSLPLPRQGAQYF. The CDR3 DNA is TGTGCCAGCAGCTTACCACTGCCCCGACAGGGAGCGCAGTATTTT.

This rearrangement joins TRBV2 to TRBJ1-2, with unresolved D. The germline V gene has CDR1 SNHLY and CDR2 FYNNEI. Trimming pared 6 bases from V and 6 bases from J, leaving 11 bases between. The CDR3 is 12 amino acids. The CDR3 sequence: CASRAGRDGYTF. The CDR3 DNA sequence: TGTGCCAGCAGGGCCGGACGAGATGGCTACACCTTC.

This chain uses TRBV6-5 with TRBJ2-7, with a possible D match to TRBD1 (6 bases). This CDR3 region has 13 residues. The germline V gene has CDR1 MNHEY and CDR2 SVGAGI. Trimming left V 0 bases short and J 7 bases short, with 10 bases between. CDR3: CASSYSNRVEQYF. The CDR3 nucleotides read TGTGCCAGCAGTTACTCGAACAGGGTAGAGCAGTACTTC.

The chain is built from TRBV9 and TRBJ2-3, with D unclear. V lost 2 bases, J lost 3 bases, and 7 bases lay in between. CDR1 and CDR2 from the germline V gene are SGDLS and YYNGEE. The CDR3 covers 13 residues. The CDR3 reads CASSVDVTDTQYF. Written as DNA, the CDR3 is TGTGCCAGCAGCGTGGACGTAACAGATACGCAGTATTTT.

Concerning this clone itself: No conserved phenylalanine or tryptophan ends this CDR3, so it is likely a read error. The chain uses TRBV7-2 and TRBJ1-2; 11 bases fit TRBD1. CDR1 and CDR2 (germline): SGHTA, FQGNSA. The CDR3 extends over 19 amino acids. V was pared by 2 bases and J by 0 bases, with 11 bases of the junction left unmatched. This CDR3 is CASSLTRGTGGLTNYGYTL. CDR3 nucleotides: TGTGCCAGCAGCTTAACGCGCGGGACAGGGGGGCTCACTAACTATGGCTACACCCTC.

The CDR3, as DNA: TGCGCCAGCAGCCATATAATCCGGGACCCTGACTCAGATACGCAGTATTTT. Its translation is CASSHIIRDPDSDTQYF. The rearrangement links TRBV4-1 to TRBJ2-3; possibly TRBD1 or TRBD2 for D (5 bases each). Germline-derived CDR1 and CDR2 are MGHRA and YSYEKL. CDR3 size: 17 residues. Deletions cut 3 bases from V and 4 bases from J, with 20 bases between.

The genes are TRBV7-6 and TRBJ2-3, with D possibly matching TRBD2 (6 bases). Deletions cut 2 bases from V and 0 bases from J, with 18 bases between. Looked up from germline, CDR1 is SGHVS and CDR2 is FNYEAQ. The CDR3 is 18 residues long. This CDR3 is CASSLRPAGTSSTDTQYF. The CDR3 DNA reads as TGTGCCAGCAGCTTACGTCCCGCGGGAACCTCTAGCACAGATACGCAGTATTTT.

Regarding this clone: At one end the junction does not follow the germline gene, possibly because of a read error. V usage is TRBV4-2 and J usage is TRBJ1-1; perhaps TRBD1 as D (5 bases). The CDR3 runs 14 residues. Germline CDR1 LGHNA, CDR2 YNFKEQ. The CDR3 coding sequence is TGTGCCAGCAGCCAAGAGCCGGAGAGGGGAGTGTTATACTTT. Amino acid sequence: CASSQEPERGVLYF.

This clone was seen a handful of times. The chain combines TRBV5-1 with TRBJ1-1, with 7 bases identical to TRBD1. Trimming took 4 bases from V and 6 from J; bases not matched to a gene: 9. The CDR3 extends over 14 amino acids. Germline-derived CDR1 and CDR2 are SGHRS and YFSETQ. The CDR3 loop reads CASSPVGDRAEAFF. In nucleotides, the CDR3 is TGCGCCAGCAGCCCTGTCGGGGACAGAGCTGAAGCTTTCTTT. Full variable domain (remainder filled in from reference TRBV5-1 and TRBJ1-1): KAGVTQTPRYLIKTRGQQVTLSCSPISGHRSVSWYQQTPGQGLQFLFEYFSETQRNKGNFPGRFSGRQFSNSRSEMNVSTLELGDSALYLCASSPVGDRAEAFFGQGTRLTVV.

The chain uses TRBV28 and TRBJ2-3; D might be TRBD2 (5 bases). The V end lost 6 bases, the J end lost 4 bases, and 14 bases lay between the germline ends. Looked up from germline, CDR1 is MDHEN and CDR2 is SYDVKM. The CDR3 totals 14 residues. CDR3 sequence (DNA): TGTGCCAGCAGGTATTTGGCGGGCGCAGATACGCAGTATTTT. Protein sequence: CASRYLAGADTQYF.

CDR3 protein: CASSPRGSYNEQFF. The CDR3 DNA follows: TGTGCCAGCAGCCCCAGGGGTTCCTACAATGAGCAGTTCTTC. The J gene is TRBJ2-1, the V gene TRBV7-9, with D perhaps TRBD1 (6 bases). Germline V lookup: CDR1 SEHNR, CDR2 FQNEAQ (reference sequence). The CDR3 is made up of 14 amino acids. The V gene lost 5 bases and the J gene lost 1 base, with 9 bases spanning the gap.

The V call is TRBV2, the J call TRBJ1-5; TRBD1 might be the D (5 bases). This CDR3 is built from 16 residues. V was shortened by 4 bases and J by 3 bases, with 16 bases between the two germline ends. CDR1 is SNHLY and CDR2 is FYNNEI in the germline V gene. CDR3 DNA sequence: TGTGCCAGCAGTGCCCTTGGACGGGGGATCAATCAGCCCCAGCATTTT. Protein product: CASSALGRGINQPQHF. Drawing the rest from reference TRBV2 and TRBJ1-5, the complete variable domain is EPEVTQTPSHQVTQMGQEVILRCVPISNHLYFYWYRQILGQKVEFLVSFYNNEISEKSEIFDDQFSVERPDGSNFTLKIRSTKLEDSAMYFCASSALGRGINQPQHFGDGTRLSIL.

The chain recombines TRBV7-8 with TRBJ1-6; possible D gene TRBD1, 5 bases. This CDR3 has 14 residues. The germline V gene encodes CDR1 SGHVS and CDR2 FQNEAQ. Trimming took off 5 bases at V and 6 bases at J, with 11 bases between the two ends. The CDR3 DNA reads as TGTGCCAGCAGCCTTGACAGCTTTAATTCACCCCTCCACTTT. Its translation is CASSLDSFNSPLHF.

This clone was counted a few times. V usage is TRBV19 and J usage is TRBJ1-4; the D gene is possibly TRBD1 (5 bases). The V and J ends lost 8 bases and 2 bases respectively, with 9 bases between them. This CDR3 contains 13 residues. Germline CDR1 reads LNHDA; CDR2 reads SQIVND (reference sequence). CDR3 coding DNA: TGTGCCAGTGCGGGACGTACTAATGAAAAACTGTTTTTT. This sequence encodes CASAGRTNEKLFF.

This clone was picked up a small number of times. This sequence joins TRBV2 and TRBJ1-2; D is undetermined. The germline V gene has CDR1 SNHLY and CDR2 FYNNEI. This CDR3 has 11 amino acids. V was pared by 6 bases and J by 8 bases, with 10 bases between. The CDR3 reads CASSQHSGYTF. CDR3 bases: TGTGCCAGCAGCCAACATAGCGGCTACACCTTC.

This sequence joins TRBV9 and TRBJ1-1; TRBD1 aligns across 7 bases. The CDR3 sequence is 15 residues long. The J segment lost 2 bases and the V segment lost 5 bases, leaving 9 bases of the junction unmatched. Germline CDR1 and CDR2: SGDLS and YYNGEE. The CDR3 here is CASSYTGTVNTEAFF. CDR3 in DNA: TGTGCCAGCAGTTATACCGGGACAGTTAACACTGAAGCTTTCTTT. Filled out from reference TRBV9 and TRBJ1-1, the complete variable domain reads DSGVTQTPKHLITATGQRVTLRCSPRSGDLSVYWYQQSLDQGLQFLIQYYNGEERAKGNILERFSAQQFPDLHSELNLSSLELGDSALYFCASSYTGTVNTEAFFGQGTRLTVV.

The J gene is TRBJ2-5, the V gene TRBV11-2; D uncertain. Germline V gives CDR1 SGHAT, CDR2 FQNNGV. The CDR3 runs 16 residues. The ends were cut back, 1 base at V and 3 bases at J, with 15 bases in the middle. CDR3 DNA sequence: TGTGCCAGCAGCTTAGTACTTCTAGGGCCGAAAGAGACCCAGTACTTC. It specifies CASSLVLLGPKETQYF.

Of note for this clone: One end of the junction is discordant with germline, which a read error may explain. The chain has TRBV6-1 and TRBJ2-5, with 9 bases fitting TRBD1. The CDR3 sequence is 14 residues long. The germline gives CDR1 MNHNS, CDR2 SASEGT. The CDR3 DNA sequence: TGTGCCAGCAGGGAAGGGACAGGGAGGACCACCCAGTACTTC. It specifies CASREGTGRTTQYF.

This sequence joins TRBV6-5 and TRBJ2-7; 13 bases are a match to TRBD2. From germline, CDR1 is MNHEY and CDR2 SVGAGI. This CDR3 has 15 residues. J lost 4 bases, V lost 6 bases, and 6 bases had no gene match. CDR3 in amino acids: CASRPTSGGAYEQYF. For the CDR3, the DNA is TGTGCCAGCAGGCCAACTAGCGGGGGGGCTTACGAGCAGTACTTC.

The V call is TRBV7-8, the J call TRBJ2-5; a weak D match, TRBD2 (5 bases). Germline V gene sequence: CDR1 SGHVS, CDR2 FQNEAQ. Trimming removed 7 bases at V and 0 bases at J, with 12 bases between. The CDR3 covers 14 residues. The CDR3 spells CASTGPGNQETQYF. CDR3 in DNA: TGTGCCAGCACCGGCCCCGGGAACCAAGAGACCCAGTACTTC.